A selection of T cell receptor beta chains follows, all from one sample in a study of T-cell memory formation after mild COVID-19. TCRdb called the 5' RACE reads again in MiXCR, with one record for every CDR3 protein. The sample gives approximately 450,000 distinct CDR3 sequences, roughly 18% of which show up once; 9% to 15% is in the top ten. Input material: PBMCs or a T cell subset sorted from them (not recorded which). The receptors stem from an adult woman who had mild COVID-19 (a few samples of this study predate the infection). Cell type and time point are not known. The CDR3 runs from the conserved cysteine through the conserved F or W. D genes are given only for firm matches. The size entry is marked missing in some rows and otherwise reads once, few, many or a size class.

j_call v_call d_call clone_size cdr3_aa cdr3_nt
TRBJ1-1 TRBV19 NA NA CASSRQSAGMTNTEAFF TGTGCCAGTAGTCGACAGAGCGCTGGCATGACGAACACTGAAGCTTTCTTT
TRBJ1-1 TRBV20-1 NA NA CSASPTSGATEAFF TGCAGTGCTAGCCCGACGTCGGGGGCCACTGAAGCTTTCTTT
TRBJ2-5 TRBV2 TRBD2 few CASSDGLAGQETQYF TGTGCCAGCAGTGACGGACTAGCGGGCCAAGAGACCCAGTACTTC
TRBJ2-1 TRBV6-5 NA NA CASSQLAASYNEQFF TGTGCCAGCAGTCAACTGGCTGCCTCCTACAATGAGCAGTTCTTC
TRBJ1-1 TRBV12-3/TRBV12-4 NA few CASSLTDNTEAFF TGTGCCAGCAGTTTGACGGATAACACTGAAGCTTTCTTT
TRBJ1-1 TRBV6-6 NA NA CASSPARVNTEAFF TGTGCCAGCAGCCCGGCAAGGGTGAACACTGAAGCTTTCTTT
TRBJ2-3 TRBV2 TRBD2 NA CASRLGLAGGLSTDTQYF TGTGCCAGCAGACTAGGACTAGCGGGAGGGCTGAGCACAGATACGCAGTATTTT
TRBJ1-1 TRBV24-1 NA NA CATSAGGTEAFF TGTGCCACCAGTGCGGGGGGTACTGAAGCTTTCTTT
TRBJ2-1 TRBV11-2 TRBD2 few CASSPGLAGGLVNEQFF TGTGCCAGCAGCCCTGGACTAGCGGGGGGGCTGGTCAATGAGCAGTTCTTC
TRBJ2-2 TRBV15 TRBD1 NA CATKEDRADTGELFF TGTGCCACGAAGGAGGACAGGGCGGACACCGGGGAGCTGTTTTTT
TRBJ2-1 TRBV11-3 NA NA CASSPEGGPREQFF TGTGCCAGCAGCCCAGAGGGAGGTCCACGTGAGCAGTTCTTC
TRBJ1-6 TRBV5-5 NA NA CASSLAAVNSPLHF TGTGCCAGCAGCTTGGCGGCAGTTAATTCACCCCTCCACTTT
TRBJ2-3 TRBV24-1 NA NA CATSDPQGMGTDTQYF TGTGCCACCAGTGATCCTCAGGGGATGGGCACAGATACGCAGTATTTT
TRBJ2-3 TRBV7-8 NA few CASSSGQPAGDTQYF TGTGCCAGCAGCTCGGGACAACCGGCGGGGGATACGCAGTATTTT
TRBJ2-3 TRBV5-6 NA NA CASSVRGGTDTQYF TGTGCCAGCAGCGTCAGGGGTGGCACAGATACGCAGTATTTT
TRBJ2-7 TRBV6-1 NA NA CASSVRAGVSYEQYF TGTGCCAGCAGTGTACGGGCAGGGGTCTCCTACGAGCAGTACTTC
TRBJ2-7 TRBV12-3/TRBV12-4 NA few CASSLSLSGYEQYF TGTGCCAGCAGTTTGTCCCTCTCGGGGTACGAGCAGTACTTC
TRBJ2-7 TRBV29-1 TRBD2 NA CSVMGGRGSYEQYF TGCAGCGTAATGGGGGGGAGGGGAAGCTACGAGCAGTACTTC
TRBJ2-5 TRBV6-5 TRBD2 NA CARSYLPTSGRGETQYF TGTGCCAGAAGTTACCTCCCGACTAGCGGGAGGGGAGAGACCCAGTACTTC
TRBJ2-3 TRBV7-9 TRBD2 NA CASSFSLAASTDTQYF TGTGCCAGCAGCTTTAGCCTAGCGGCTAGCACAGATACGCAGTATTTT
TRBJ2-3 TRBV7-6 NA NA CASSSRASTDTQYF TGTGCCAGCAGCTCTAGGGCTAGCACAGATACGCAGTATTTT
TRBJ2-3 TRBV6-6 NA NA CASSYERSTDTQYF TGTGCCAGCAGTTACGAGCGGAGCACAGATACGCAGTATTTT
TRBJ2-3 TRBV5-1 NA few CASSLAITWGTDTQYF TGCGCCAGCAGCTTGGCCATCACTTGGGGCACAGATACGCAGTATTTT
TRBJ2-1 TRBV18 NA few CASSPTSSGLSYNEQFF TGTGCCAGCTCACCCACCTCTTCAGGGCTATCCTACAATGAGCAGTTCTTC
TRBJ2-1 TRBV5-8 TRBD2 few CASSLLMTSGFDEQFF TGTGCCAGCAGCTTACTGATGACTAGCGGGTTCGATGAGCAGTTCTTC
TRBJ1-2 TRBV19 NA few CASSPTVHYYGYTF TGTGCCAGTAGTCCGACAGTACATTACTATGGCTACACCTTC
TRBJ2-2 TRBV5-1 NA few CASSSGTSNTGELFF TGCGCCAGCAGCTCCGGGACATCGAACACCGGGGAGCTGTTTTTT
TRBJ2-5 TRBV20-1 TRBD2 NA CSATPGLAGLETQYF TGCAGTGCGACTCCGGGACTAGCGGGATTGGAGACCCAGTACTTC
TRBJ1-2 TRBV6-6 NA NA CASSYSRAGANYGYTF TGTGCCAGCAGTTACTCTCGGGCAGGAGCTAACTATGGCTACACCTTC
TRBJ2-6 TRBV14 NA few CASSQDRTAYSGANVLTF TGTGCCAGCAGCCAGGATAGGACAGCTTACTCTGGGGCCAACGTCCTGACTTTC
TRBJ1-5 TRBV24-1 NA NA CATSDATGPTPQHF TGTGCCACCAGTGACGCAACGGGGCCCACGCCCCAGCATTTT
TRBJ1-2 TRBV4-2 TRBD1 NA CASSSQGASFNYGYTF TGTGCCAGCAGCTCACAGGGGGCGTCGTTTAACTATGGCTACACCTTC
TRBJ2-3 TRBV20-1 TRBD2 NA CSARGGTSGGGDTQYF TGCAGTGCTAGAGGAGGGACTAGCGGGGGTGGAGATACGCAGTATTTT
TRBJ2-7 TRBV5-1 TRBD1 few CASNRDSRYEQYF TGCGCCAGCAACCGGGACAGTCGGTACGAGCAGTACTTC
TRBJ2-7 TRBV5-6 NA NA CASSFGLDYEQYF TGTGCCAGCAGCTTCGGGCTTGACTACGAGCAGTACTTC
TRBJ2-2 TRBV12-3/TRBV12-4 NA NA CASSSVAGELFF TGTGCCAGCAGTTCGGTAGCCGGGGAGCTGTTTTTT
TRBJ1-1 TRBV12-3/TRBV12-4 NA NA CASSFVARPMNTEAFF TGTGCCAGCAGTTTCGTGGCCCGTCCCATGAACACTGAAGCTTTCTTT
TRBJ1-5 TRBV15 TRBD1 NA CATSRDRQGSGQPQHF TGTGCCACCAGCAGGGACAGACAGGGGTCGGGTCAGCCCCAGCATTTT
TRBJ2-5 TRBV6-5 NA few CASSSRQGGKTQYF TGTGCCAGCAGTTCCCGCCAGGGGGGGAAGACCCAGTACTTC
TRBJ2-1 TRBV6-5 NA NA CASSYRWNEQFF TGTGCCAGCAGTTACCGGTGGAATGAGCAGTTCTTC
TRBJ1-2 TRBV20-1 NA few CSGSDLYGYTF TGCAGTGGCTCGGATCTCTATGGCTACACCTTC
TRBJ1-2 TRBV20-1 TRBD1 NA CSARDKQGAYSYTF TGCAGTGCTAGAGACAAACAGGGGGCGTATAGCTACACCTTC
TRBJ1-2 TRBV7-8 TRBD1 NA CASSRQGTANYGYTF TGTGCCAGCAGCCGACAGGGGACGGCTAACTATGGCTACACCTTC
TRBJ2-5 TRBV3-1 TRBD2 many CASSQGAGRALGETQYF TGTGCCAGCAGCCAAGGCGCCGGGAGGGCTTTAGGAGAGACCCAGTACTTC
TRBJ1-5 TRBV6-6 NA NA CASSKATGGEGNQPQHF TGTGCCAGCAGCAAAGCGACAGGCGGGGAGGGCAATCAGCCCCAGCATTTT
TRBJ2-1 TRBV5-1 NA few CASSLGPASVEQFF TGCGCCAGCAGCTTGGGACCGGCTAGCGTTGAGCAGTTCTTC
TRBJ2-7 TRBV4-1 NA NA CASSQVQGSSYEQYF TGCGCCAGCAGCCAAGTACAGGGTAGCTCCTACGAGCAGTACTTC
TRBJ2-5 TRBV7-9 NA few CASSLVDSQETQYF TGTGCCAGCAGCTTAGTGGACAGCCAAGAGACCCAGTACTTC
TRBJ1-2 TRBV19 NA NA CASMGRPPDYGYTF TGTGCCAGTATGGGGCGGCCTCCGGACTATGGCTACACCTTC